Listed below are T cell receptor beta chains from one sample, sequenced in a study of blood T cell repertoires in COVID-19. Method: immunoSEQ multiplex PCR; TCRdb's copy keeps in-frame clones and lacks some. This table holds about 260,000 clones, roughly 80% found once. The specimen was peripheral blood. All receptors derive from a man aged 55 to 70 with acute or convalescent COVID-19. Both conserved end residues are part of each CDR3. D genes are given only for firm matches. Clone size is stated in some rows and not others, as once, few, many or a class when expanded.

clone size	CDR3 length	D gene	V gene	J gene	CDR3 DNA	CDR3 protein
few	16	TRBD2	TRBV7-9	TRBJ2-1	TGTGCCAGCAGCTCCTTTACGGGGGGGATGTACAATGAGCAGTTCTTC	CASSSFTGGMYNEQFF
-	12	TRBD1	TRBV6-5	TRBJ1-2	TGTGCCAGCCGACAGGGGAACTATGGCTACACCTTC	CASRQGNYGYTF
once	13	TRBD1	TRBV29-1	TRBJ1-1	TGCAGCGTTGACAAGGGGGCAGGCACTGAAGCTTTCTTT	CSVDKGAGTEAFF
-	16	-	TRBV28	TRBJ1-4	TGTGCCAGCAGTTTATGGGGACGTTCAGCGGGTGAAAAACTGTTTTTT	CASSLWGRSAGEKLFF
-	14	-	TRBV7-3	TRBJ2-3	TGTGCCAGCAGCTTTAGCGGAGTCACAGATACGCAGTATTTT	CASSFSGVTDTQYF
-	14	TRBD1	TRBV5-6	TRBJ1-2	TGTGCCAGCAGCCTGGGACAGGGTTCTTATGGCTACACCTTC	CASSLGQGSYGYTF
-	13	-	TRBV19	TRBJ1-2	TGTGCCAGCTCCCCGACATCTAACTATGGCTACACCTTC	CASSPTSNYGYTF
-	15	TRBD1	TRBV28	TRBJ1-2	TGTGCCAGCAGACCACGCGGGACAGGCCTATCTGGCTACACCTTC	CASRPRGTGLSGYTF
-	11	-	TRBV20-1	TRBJ1-4	TGCAGTGCTAGGTCACAGGAAAAACTGTTTTTT	CSARSQEKLFF
-	15	-	TRBV7-3	TRBJ2-1	TGTGCCAGCAGCGCACAGGGCTACTCCTACAATGAGCAGTTCTTC	CASSAQGYSYNEQFF
-	15	-	TRBV6-1	TRBJ2-2	TGTGCCAGCAGTGAATTCGGGTTAGGAACCGGGGAGCTGTTTTTT	CASSEFGLGTGELFF
-	14	-	TRBV7-3	TRBJ1-1	TGTGCCAGCAGCTCACTGGGGGGGAACACTGAAGCTTTCTTT	CASSSLGGNTEAFF
-	15	TRBD2	TRBV7-2	TRBJ2-7	TGTGCCAGCAGCTTAGCGGGGGACTACACCTACGAGCAGTACTTC	CASSLAGDYTYEQYF
-	14	-	TRBV27	TRBJ1-4	TGTGCCAGCAGTTCCCGGGTTGCCAGTGAAAAACTGTTTTTT	CASSSRVASEKLFF
-	15	TRBD1	TRBV25-1	TRBJ2-3	TGTGCCAGCAGTGAAGGACAGGGCCGTCGAGATACGCAGTATTTT	CASSEGQGRRDTQYF
-	15	-	TRBV7-2	TRBJ1-3	TGTGCCAGCAGCCTTAACAGTATCTCTGGAAACACCATATATTTT	CASSLNSISGNTIYF
-	14	-	TRBV10-3	TRBJ2-7	TGTGCCATCAGTGAGTCGGTACAGTCCTACGAGCAGTACTTC	CAISESVQSYEQYF
-	13	-	TRBV10-1	TRBJ2-7	TGCGCCAGCAGCAGGGCGAGGTCCTACGAGCAGTACTTC	CASSRARSYEQYF
once	16	TRBD1	TRBV9	TRBJ2-3	TGTGCCAGCAGCGCGGGGCGGACAGGGAGCACAGATACGCAGTATTTT	CASSAGRTGSTDTQYF
-	14	TRBD2	TRBV5-1	TRBJ2-5	TGCGCCAGCAGCGTACTAGCGGGGCGGGAGACCCAGTACTTC	CASSVLAGRETQYF
-	16	TRBD2	TRBV5-1	TRBJ2-3	TGCGCCAGCAGCCCGCAGGGCGGGGGGAGCACAGATACGCAGTATTTT	CASSPQGGGSTDTQYF
-	15	-	TRBV7-9	TRBJ1-6	TGTGCCAGCAGCTTCGGTGCGGAGGCGTATTCACCCCTCCACTTT	CASSFGAEAYSPLHF
-	12	-	TRBV29-1	TRBJ1-2	TGCAGCGTTGAGGGGAGGCTGAGTGGCTACACCTTC	CSVEGRLSGYTF
-	17	TRBD1	TRBV23-1	TRBJ2-7	TGCGCCAGCAGTCAATTCCCCTGGACAGGGAGACCCTACGAGCAGTACTTC	CASSQFPWTGRPYEQYF
-	15	TRBD1	TRBV29-1	TRBJ2-1	TGCAGCGTCCCGGACAGGGGGCAAGTGTACAATGAGCAGTTCTTC	CSVPDRGQVYNEQFF
few	15	TRBD2	TRBV9	TRBJ2-5	TGTGCCAGCAGCGGCGGGGGGGCCAATCAGGAGACCCAGTACTTC	CASSGGGANQETQYF
-	19	TRBD1	TRBV3-1/TRBV3-2	TRBJ1-2	TGTGCCAGCAGCCCTAGGCCGGGACAGGGGTCGCGGGTTAACTATGGCTACACCTTC	CASSPRPGQGSRVNYGYTF
-	14	-	TRBV15	TRBJ1-3	TGTGCCACCAGCAGAGTGGGCGCCGGAAACACCATATATTTT	CATSRVGAGNTIYF
-	16	TRBD1	TRBV7-3	TRBJ1-1	TGTGCCAGCAGGTACACAGGGGGCTTAGTCGGTACTGAAGCTTTCTTT	CASRYTGGLVGTEAFF
-	14	-	TRBV7-2	TRBJ1-5	TGTGCCAGCAGCTTATCCTCTCCGTATCGGCCCCAGCATTTT	CASSLSSPYRPQHF
once	13	TRBD1	TRBV29-1	TRBJ2-7	TGCAGCGTCGCCGCGGGACAGGGGGCGCCGGAGTACTTC	CSVAAGQGAPEYF
-	14	TRBD1	TRBV6-5	TRBJ1-2	TGTGCCAGCAGTTATTTACAGGGGTTCTATGGCTACACCTTC	CASSYLQGFYGYTF
-	15	-	TRBV30	TRBJ1-6	TGTGCCTGGAACCTCATGACAGAGTATAATTCACCCCTCCACTTT	CAWNLMTEYNSPLHF
-	16	TRBD1	TRBV19	TRBJ2-3	TGTGCCAGTAGTATTAGACAGGGGACAGCAGTAGATACGCAGTATTTT	CASSIRQGTAVDTQYF
-	15	-	TRBV6-5	TRBJ2-6	TGTGCCAGCAGTAAGGTGGGGGCAGGGGCCAACGTCCTGACTTTC	CASSKVGAGANVLTF
-	15	TRBD1	TRBV7-8	TRBJ2-3	TGTGCCAGCAGGAGCAGGGGGCGCGGCACAGATACGCAGTATTTT	CASRSRGRGTDTQYF
once	15	TRBD1	TRBV2	TRBJ1-4	TGTGCCAGCAGTGAGGACGACAGGGTAGAAGAAAAACTGTTTTTT	CASSEDDRVEEKLFF
-	16	-	TRBV19	TRBJ1-2	TGTGCCAGTAGTAGTAATAGTCTACTACAGGACTATGGCTACACCTTC	CASSSNSLLQDYGYTF
-	17	TRBD1	TRBV5-1	TRBJ2-7	TGCGCCAGCAGTCTAATGACAGGGAAATATTATGACTACGAGCAGTACTTC	CASSLMTGKYYDYEQYF
-	13	TRBD1	TRBV29-1	TRBJ1-1	TGCAGCGTTTCCCGACAGGGAGGAACTGAAGCTTTCTTT	CSVSRQGGTEAFF
-	14	-	TRBV7-9	TRBJ2-1	TGTGCCAGCAGTAGGGGGGGTACCTACAATGAGCAGTTCTTC	CASSRGGTYNEQFF
-	14	-	TRBV5-4	TRBJ2-2	TGTGCCAGCAGCTTGGTGGGGGGCACCGGGGAGCTGTTTTTT	CASSLVGGTGELFF
-	17	TRBD2	TRBV11-3	TRBJ2-3	TGTGCCAGCAGCCGGGGGGCTAGCGGGACTAGCACAGATACGCAGTATTTT	CASSRGASGTSTDTQYF
-	18	TRBD2	TRBV4-1	TRBJ2-2	TGCGCCAGCAGCCATGGGACTAGCGGGGGAATGAACACCGGGGAGCTGTTTTTT	CASSHGTSGGMNTGELFF
-	15	TRBD2	TRBV5-1	TRBJ2-5	TGCGCCAGCAGCTATAGCGGGAGCAGGGAAGAGACCCAGTACTTC	CASSYSGSREETQYF
-	15	TRBD1	TRBV18	TRBJ2-2	TGTGCCAGCTCATCAGGACAGGTGGGGACCGGGGAGCTGTTTTTT	CASSSGQVGTGELFF
-	15	-	TRBV5-1	TRBJ1-6	TGCGCCAGCAGCCAAGACAGATACTATAATTCACCCCTCCACTTT	CASSQDRYYNSPLHF